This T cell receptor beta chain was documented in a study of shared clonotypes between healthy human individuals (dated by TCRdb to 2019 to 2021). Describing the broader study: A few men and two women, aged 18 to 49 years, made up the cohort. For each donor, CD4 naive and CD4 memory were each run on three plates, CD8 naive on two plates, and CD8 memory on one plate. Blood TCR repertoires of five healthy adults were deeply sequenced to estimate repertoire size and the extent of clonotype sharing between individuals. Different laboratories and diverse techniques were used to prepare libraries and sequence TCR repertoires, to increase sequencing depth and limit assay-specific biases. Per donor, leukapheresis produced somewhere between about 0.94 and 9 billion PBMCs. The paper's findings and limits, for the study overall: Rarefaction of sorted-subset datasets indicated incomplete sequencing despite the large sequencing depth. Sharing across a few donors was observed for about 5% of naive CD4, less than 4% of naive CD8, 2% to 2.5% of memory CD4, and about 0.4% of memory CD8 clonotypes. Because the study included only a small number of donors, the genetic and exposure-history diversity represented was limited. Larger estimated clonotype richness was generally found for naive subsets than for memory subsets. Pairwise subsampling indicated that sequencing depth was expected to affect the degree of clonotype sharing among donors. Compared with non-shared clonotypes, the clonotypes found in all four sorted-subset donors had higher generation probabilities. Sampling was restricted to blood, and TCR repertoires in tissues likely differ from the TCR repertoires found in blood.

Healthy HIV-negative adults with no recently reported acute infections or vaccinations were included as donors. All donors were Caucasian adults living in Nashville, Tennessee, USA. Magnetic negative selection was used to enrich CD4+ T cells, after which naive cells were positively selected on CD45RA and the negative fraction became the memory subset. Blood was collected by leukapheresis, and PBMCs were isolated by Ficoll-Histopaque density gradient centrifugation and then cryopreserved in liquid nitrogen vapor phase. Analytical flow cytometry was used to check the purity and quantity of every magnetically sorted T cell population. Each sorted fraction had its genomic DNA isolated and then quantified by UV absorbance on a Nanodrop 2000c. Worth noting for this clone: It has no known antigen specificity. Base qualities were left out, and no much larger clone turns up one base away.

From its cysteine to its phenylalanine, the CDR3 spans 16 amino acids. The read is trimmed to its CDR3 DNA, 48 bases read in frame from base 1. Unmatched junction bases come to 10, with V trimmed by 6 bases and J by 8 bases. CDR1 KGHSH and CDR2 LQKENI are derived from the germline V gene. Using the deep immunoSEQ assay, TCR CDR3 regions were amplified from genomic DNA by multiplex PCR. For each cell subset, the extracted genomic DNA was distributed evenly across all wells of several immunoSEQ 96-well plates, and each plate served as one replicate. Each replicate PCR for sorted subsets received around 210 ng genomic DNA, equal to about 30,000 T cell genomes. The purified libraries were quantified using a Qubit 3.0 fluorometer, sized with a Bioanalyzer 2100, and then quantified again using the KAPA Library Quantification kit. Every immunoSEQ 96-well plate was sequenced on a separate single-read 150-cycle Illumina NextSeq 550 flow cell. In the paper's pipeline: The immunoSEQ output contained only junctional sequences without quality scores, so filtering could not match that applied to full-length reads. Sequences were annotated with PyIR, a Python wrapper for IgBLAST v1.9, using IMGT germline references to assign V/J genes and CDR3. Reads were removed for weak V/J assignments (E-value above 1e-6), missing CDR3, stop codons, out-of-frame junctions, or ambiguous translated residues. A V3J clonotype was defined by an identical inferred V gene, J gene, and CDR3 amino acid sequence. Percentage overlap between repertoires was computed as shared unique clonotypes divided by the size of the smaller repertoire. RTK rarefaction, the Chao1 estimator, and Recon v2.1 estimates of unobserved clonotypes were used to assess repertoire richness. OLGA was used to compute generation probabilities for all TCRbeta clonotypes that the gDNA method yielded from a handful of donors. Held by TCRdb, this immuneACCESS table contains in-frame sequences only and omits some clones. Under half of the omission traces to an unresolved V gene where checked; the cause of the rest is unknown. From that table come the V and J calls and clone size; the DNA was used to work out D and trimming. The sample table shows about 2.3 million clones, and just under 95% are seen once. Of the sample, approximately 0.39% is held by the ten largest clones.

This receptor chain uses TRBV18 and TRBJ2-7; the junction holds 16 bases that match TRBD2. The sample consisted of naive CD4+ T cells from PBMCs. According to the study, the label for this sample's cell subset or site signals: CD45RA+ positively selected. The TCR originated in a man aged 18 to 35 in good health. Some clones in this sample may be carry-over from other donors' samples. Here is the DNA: TGTGCCAGCTCGTCGGGGACTAGCGGGAGGGCCGGTCAGCAGTACTTC. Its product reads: CASSSGTSGRAGQQYF.